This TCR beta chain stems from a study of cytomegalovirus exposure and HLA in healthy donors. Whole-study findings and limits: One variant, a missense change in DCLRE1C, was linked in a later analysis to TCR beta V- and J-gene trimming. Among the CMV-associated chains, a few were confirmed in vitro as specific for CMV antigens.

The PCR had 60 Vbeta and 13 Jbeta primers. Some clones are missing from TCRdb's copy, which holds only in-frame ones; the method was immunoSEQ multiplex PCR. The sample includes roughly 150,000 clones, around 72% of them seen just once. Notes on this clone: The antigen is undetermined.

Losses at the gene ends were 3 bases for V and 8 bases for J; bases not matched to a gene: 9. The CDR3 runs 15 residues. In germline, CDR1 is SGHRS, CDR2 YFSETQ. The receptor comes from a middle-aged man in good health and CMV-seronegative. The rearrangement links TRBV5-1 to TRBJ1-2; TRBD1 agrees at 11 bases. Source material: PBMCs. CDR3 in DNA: TGCGCCAGCAGCTCTACGGGACAGGGGGTGCAGGGCTACACCTTC. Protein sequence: CASSSTGQGVQGYTF.